Below, 25 T cell receptor beta chains from the same sample are listed, as sequenced in a study of molecular identifiers for immune sequencing clone quantification. Each CDR3 protein is one row after TCRdb ran MiXCR on the PCR reads. The table records 40,000 to 45,000 distinct CDR3 sequences, about a quarter of them present only once. Material: naive CD8+ T cells from blood, with Jurkat cell RNA spiked in. Described subset: FACS-sorted CD8+CD4-CCR7+CD45RA+ naive T cells. Every receptor here comes from a human donor in good health. Some libraries in this study had Jurkat cell RNA spiked in.

This clonotype counts as medium-sized. This chain connects TRBV28 to TRBJ2-7; no definite D call. Germline lookup yields CDR1 MDHEN and CDR2 SYDVKM. Trimming left V 6 bases short and J 4 bases short, with 7 bases between. The CDR3 spans 11 residues. In DNA, the CDR3 is TGTGCCAGCAGCCCCGGTTACGAGCAGTACTTC. Amino acids: CASSPGYEQYF. Together with reference TRBV28 and TRBJ2-7, the CDR3 gives the full variable domain: DVKVTQSSRYLVKRTGEKVFLECVQDMDHENMFWYRQDPGLGLRLIYFSYDVKMKEKGDIPEGYSVSREKKERFSLILESASTNQTSMYLCASSPGYEQYFGPGTRLTVT.

This clonotype was recorded at least ten times. The chain is built from TRBV3-1 and TRBJ2-7; 8 bases match TRBD1. CDR1 LGHDT and CDR2 YNNKEL come from the germline V gene (reference sequence). The CDR3 is 14 amino acids. V lost 5 bases, J lost 4 bases, and 7 bases stayed unmatched. As DNA, the CDR3 is TGTGCCAGCAGCAACCGGGACAGGATATACGAGCAGTACTTC. The encoded protein is CASSNRDRIYEQYF.

This clonotype was recorded many times. The chain has TRBV28 and TRBJ2-3; 12 bases are shared with TRBD2. Germline V gives CDR1 MDHEN, CDR2 SYDVKM. The CDR3 is 19 residues long. J was trimmed by 5 bases and V by 6 bases; bases with no gene match: 18. For the CDR3, the DNA is TGTGCCAGCAGCCCTCCACCTAGCGGGAGGGCCCCCGCCGGAGATACGCAGTATTTT. Protein sequence: CASSPPPSGRAPAGDTQYF.

Turning to this clonotype: A much larger clone differs by one base, so this may be a read error. V usage is TRBV9 and J usage is TRBJ1-2, with no clear D. Trimming took off 3 bases at V and 9 bases at J, with 15 bases between the two ends. In germline, CDR1 is SGDLS, CDR2 YYNGEE. The CDR3 extends over 13 amino acids. The CDR3 bases are TGTGCCAGCAGCGCCGAATCGGGGTTTAGCTACACCTTC. Its translation is CASSAESGFSYTF.

In its sample, this clonotype was seen many times. J is TRBJ2-5 and V is TRBV12-3 or TRBV12-4; possible D gene TRBD1, 5 bases. This CDR3 contains 14 residues. The V end lost 0 bases, the J end lost 5 bases, and 10 bases lay between the germline ends. The CDR3 reads CASSLASGMETQYF. The CDR3 DNA reads as TGTGCCAGCAGTTTAGCGTCAGGGATGGAGACCCAGTACTTC.

With regard to this clonotype: The missing conserved phenylalanine or tryptophan at the end of this CDR3 makes a read error likely. The rearrangement links TRBV28 to TRBJ2-7; 9 bases fit TRBD2. This CDR3 contains 17 residues. CDR1 and CDR2 (germline): MDHEN, SYDVKM. DNA for the CDR3: TGTGTCAGCAGTTTCCCGCCCCGACTAGCGGAATACTACGAGCAGTACCTC. Residues: CVSSFPPRLAEYYEQYL.

This clonotype was observed many times. V is TRBV19 and J is TRBJ2-7, with 8 bases identical to TRBD1. Germline trimming cut 10 bases from V and 6 bases from J; bases unmatched to any gene: 5. Germline CDR1 reads LNHDA; CDR2 reads SQIVND (reference sequence). This CDR3 contains 11 residues. The CDR3 DNA follows: TGTGCCACCGGACAGGGAAGCGAGCAGTACTTC. Its protein is CATGQGSEQYF. The full variable domain, in which reference TRBV19 and TRBJ2-7 provide the parts outside the CDR3, is DGGITQSPKYLFRKEGQNVTLSCEQNLNHDAMYWYRQDPGQGLRLIYYSQIVNDFQKGDIAEGYSVSREKKESFPLTVTSAQKNPTAFYLCATGQGSEQYFGPGTRLTVT.

About this clonotype: Possible read error: a much larger clone is one base away. This sequence joins TRBV25-1 and TRBJ2-5, with D unclear. This CDR3 spans 13 amino acids. Germline CDR1 MGHDK, CDR2 SYGVNS. V lost 4 bases, J lost 1 base, and 7 bases lay in between. CDR3 sequence (DNA): TGTGCCAGCAGTGGACATTTCCAAGAGACCCAGTACTTC. Its protein is CASSGHFQETQYF.

This clonotype was found once. With a much larger clone just one base away, this may be a read error. The V and J genes are TRBV28 and TRBJ1-6; D gene ambiguous. The V gene's germline CDR1 is MDHEN and CDR2 SYDVKM. The CDR3 totals 13 residues. Trimming took 5 bases from V and 9 from J, leaving 11 bases between them. CDR3 in amino acids: CASSGSQASPLHF. The CDR3 coding sequence is TGTGCCAGCAGTGGGTCCCAAGCTTCACCCCTCCACTTT. The entire variable domain, with the rest obtained from reference TRBV28 and TRBJ1-6, is as follows: DVKVTQSSRYLVKRTGEKVFLECVQDMDHENMFWYRQDPGLGLRLIYFSYDVKMKEKGDIPEGYSVSREKKERFSLILESASTNQTSMYLCASSGSQASPLHFGNGTRLTVT.

About this clonotype itself: This may come from a read error, since a much larger clone is one base off. V usage is TRBV3-1 and J usage is TRBJ2-7, with D tentatively TRBD1 or TRBD2 (6 bases each). The V end was cut by 4 bases, the J end by 1 base, with 8 bases between. From germline, CDR1 is LGHDT and CDR2 YNNKEL (reference sequence). The CDR3 is 13 residues long. Written as DNA, the CDR3 is TGTGCCAGCAGCCGCGGGACATCCTACGAGCAGTACTTC. Residues: CASSRGTSYEQYF.

With regard to this clonotype: A read error is possible here, since a much larger clone lies one base away. The CDR3 loop is CSVGERNTEAFF. CDR3 bases: TGCAGCGTTGGGGAACGGAACACTGAAGCTTTCTTT. The chain employs TRBV29-1 and TRBJ1-1; D not certain. Deletions cut 4 bases from V and 1 base from J, with 7 bases between. Per the germline V gene, CDR1 is SQVTM and CDR2 is ANQGSEA. CDR3 length equals 12 residues.

With regard to this clonotype: One end of the junction is discordant with germline, which a read error may explain. This rearrangement joins TRBV7-2 to TRBJ2-5, with D possibly being TRBD1 (7 bases). Germline V gene data show CDR1 as SGHTA and CDR2 as FQGNSA. The CDR3 sequence is 14 residues long. The DNA of the CDR3 is TGTGCCTGCAGCTCCGGAGGGGGCGAAGCGACCCAGTACTTC. It encodes CACSSGGGEATQYF.

This clonotype was counted many times. The rearrangement joins TRBV7-9 to TRBJ1-1, with 11 bases aligning to TRBD1. Germline-derived CDR1 and CDR2 are SEHNR and FQNEAQ (reference sequence). V gave up 6 bases and J gave up 6 bases; unmatched junction bases: 6. The CDR3 has 14 residues. The CDR3 bases are TGTGCCAGCAGTCCGGGACAGGGGGTCCCTGAAGCTTTCTTT. Encoded protein: CASSPGQGVPEAFF.

This clonotype was counted at least ten times. The CDR3 is CASRLAGRTDTQYF. As DNA, the CDR3 is TGTGCCAGCAGGCTGGCAGGGCGCACAGATACGCAGTATTTT. This chain uses TRBV11-2 with TRBJ2-3, with D maybe TRBD1 (5 bases). Per germline, CDR1 SGHAT and CDR2 FQNNGV. CDR3 size: 14 residues. V was cut by 6 bases and J by 1 base, with 11 bases left in between.

Note on this clonotype: This clone may be a read error of a much larger clone one base away. Likely a read error: the CDR3 ends without its conserved phenylalanine or tryptophan. The V and J genes are TRBV28 and TRBJ1-5; D not certain. The V end was cut by 1 base, the J end by 0 bases, with 1 base between. CDR1 and CDR2 from the germline V gene are MDHEN and SYDVKM. The CDR3 covers 13 residues. This CDR3 reads CASSLFSNQPQHL. The CDR3 nucleotides read TGTGCCAGCAGTTTATTTAGCAATCAGCCCCAGCATTTG.

This clonotype appeared a few times. The chain has TRBV28 and TRBJ2-1, with D tentatively TRBD1 (6 bases). Trimming removed 3 bases at V and 8 bases at J, with 11 bases between. This CDR3 has 13 residues. The germline V gene encodes CDR1 MDHEN and CDR2 SYDVKM. The CDR3 bases are TGTGCCAGCAGTTTTCAGGGGCTTGATGAGCAGTTCTTC. Its protein product is CASSFQGLDEQFF.

Concerning this clonotype: This may come from a read error, since a much larger clone is one base off. The chain is built from TRBV4-1 and TRBJ1-1, with a tentative D call TRBD1 (5 bases). The length of the CDR3 is 15 residues. Germline CDR1 reads MGHRA; CDR2 reads YSYEKL. CDR3 residues: CAGRTGTAISWDAFF. In DNA form, the CDR3 reads TGCGCCGGCAGAACCGGGACGGCTATCTCTTGGGATGCTTTCTTT.

Comments on this clonotype: This could be a read error, since a much larger clone is one nucleotide away. This CDR3 fails to terminate in the conserved phenylalanine or tryptophan, so it likely reflects a read error. V usage is TRBV12-3 or TRBV12-4 and J usage is TRBJ1-1; the D is unclear. This CDR3 region has 15 residues. Trimming took off 6 bases at V and 0 bases at J, with 14 bases between the two ends. Written as DNA, the CDR3 is TGTGCCAGCAGCCAAAAAAGGGTCATGAACACTGAAGCTTTCTCT. It codes for CASSQKRVMNTEAFS.

This clonotype was detected many times. The rearrangement links TRBV19 to TRBJ2-7; 7 bases are shared with TRBD1. The germline V gene has CDR1 LNHDA and CDR2 SQIVND (reference sequence). There are 14 residues in the CDR3. V lost 3 bases, J lost 2 bases, and 4 bases stayed unmatched. CDR3 residues: CASSIGQGAYEQYF. The CDR3 nucleotides read TGTGCCAGTAGTATCGGGCAGGGGGCCTACGAGCAGTACTTC. Supplemented by reference TRBV19 and TRBJ2-7, the full variable domain reads DGGITQSPKYLFRKEGQNVTLSCEQNLNHDAMYWYRQDPGQGLRLIYYSQIVNDFQKGDIAEGYSVSREKKESFPLTVTSAQKNPTAFYLCASSIGQGAYEQYFGPGTRLTVT.

Notes on this clonotype: This may be a read error: a much more frequent sequence differs by one nucleotide. The chain is built from TRBV9 and TRBJ2-3; 8 positions match TRBD2. V gave up 2 bases and J gave up 6 bases; unmatched junction bases: 11. The CDR3 has 16 amino acids. The germline V gene encodes CDR1 SGDLS and CDR2 YYNGEE. The CDR3, as DNA: TGTGCCAGCAGCGTCTTAAGCGGGAGCCCCCTGGATACGCAGTATTTT. Encoded protein: CASSVLSGSPLDTQYF.

This clonotype was found many times. The chain joins TRBV28 to TRBJ2-3; 14 bases fit TRBD2. The ends lost 6 bases at V and 5 bases at J; junction bases unmatched: 10. The CDR3 is made up of 17 amino acids. In germline, CDR1 is MDHEN, CDR2 SYDVKM. CDR3 DNA sequence: TGTGCCAGCAGCCCCGGGACTAGCGGGAGCCCGGGAGATACGCAGTATTTT. Protein: CASSPGTSGSPGDTQYF.

This clonotype was counted ten times or more. The rearrangement uses TRBV13 and TRBJ1-3, with D perhaps TRBD1 (6 bases). V shed 8 bases and J shed 0 bases, with 14 bases lying between them. The CDR3 has 15 residues. Germline assignment: CDR1 PRHDT and CDR2 FYEKMQ (reference sequence). CDR3: CASWNRAFSGNTIYF. The CDR3 DNA follows: TGTGCCAGCTGGAACAGGGCCTTCTCTGGAAACACCATATATTTT.

Concerning this clonotype itself: A much larger clone sits a single nucleotide away, making a read error possible. The V gene is TRBV13, the J gene TRBJ2-7, with TRBD1 identical over 10 bases. The CDR3 contains 15 residues. The germline gives CDR1 PRHDT, CDR2 FYEKMQ (reference sequence). In DNA form, the CDR3 reads TGTGCCAGCAGCTCACCGGGACAGGGGACCTACGTGCAGTACTTC. It translates to CASSSPGQGTYVQYF.

This clonotype was picked up many times. CDR3: CASRGDSQETQYF. The DNA of the CDR3 is TGTGCCAGCAGGGGGGACAGCCAAGAGACCCAGTACTTC. The rearrangement links TRBV12-3 or TRBV12-4 to TRBJ2-5, with 7 bases aligning to TRBD1. This CDR3 has 13 amino acids. With V trimmed by 6 bases and J by 1 base, 2 bases remained unmatched.

This clonotype was observed many times. The J gene is TRBJ2-3, the V gene TRBV14; 9 bases map to TRBD2. V lost 3 bases to trimming and J lost 0 bases; unmatched junction nucleotides: 10. The CDR3 is 18 residues long. The germline CDR1 and CDR2 sequences are SGHDN and FVKESK. Here the CDR3 DNA reads TGTGCCAGCAGCCAGGATATAGCGGGAGCTATGAGCACAGATACGCAGTATTTT. Translating gives CASSQDIAGAMSTDTQYF.